This T cell receptor beta chain derives from a study of neurological immune-mediated disorders. Described time point: technical triplicate 2. The unsorted libraries were generated from a total of 2 million PBMCs, which had been stored in RNAlater at -80 C. The CDR3 has 16 amino acids. With V trimmed by 1 base and J by 6 bases, 6 bases remained unmatched. Synthesis of cDNA was carried out by template-switch 5'RACE. The reaction used 10-nucleotide random UMIs. Sequencing of 15-18 subjects in each run yielded over 170 million TCR-beta sequences. TCRdb reprocessed the 5' RACE reads via MiXCR and lists one record per CDR3 protein. The table shows under 70,000 distinct CDR3 sequences, with around 24% occurring only once. The table lists this clonotype with many counts.

The chain links TRBV12-3 or TRBV12-4 to TRBJ2-1; the match to TRBD1 covers 10 bases. Sample: PBMCs. This receptor was taken from a man in his sixties with HTLV-1-associated myelopathy (HAM/TSP). CDR3 region: CASSLGGQGTSNEQFF. DNA of the CDR3: TGTGCCAGCAGTTTAGGGGGACAGGGGACTTCCAATGAGCAGTTCTTC.